These 8 T cell receptor beta chains were all obtained from the same sample, sequenced in a study of blood T cells in healthy people across ages. Alongside a J-beta primer mix, a sample-barcoded 5' primer served in a second PCR lasting about 6 to 11 cycles. Each CDR3 protein gets one entry after TCRdb re-called the 5' RACE reads with MiXCR. The sample consists of about 640,000 distinct CDR3 sequences, around 54% of them appearing once. The source material was blood. Every receptor here comes from a man in his sixties in good health.

This clonotype was seen a handful of times. This chain uses TRBV7-2 with TRBJ2-5; TRBD1 matches 7 bases. This CDR3 region has 14 residues. Trimming cost V 5 bases and J 3 bases; bases outside gene matches: 6. CDR1 SGHTA and CDR2 FQGNSA come from the germline V gene. Written as DNA, the CDR3 is TGTGCCAGCAGCCGGGACAGAGGGGAAGAGACCCAGTACTTC. Protein sequence: CASSRDRGEETQYF.

The chain couples TRBV29-1 to TRBJ2-5, with 10 bases identical to TRBD1. Matching the DNA end better, TRBJ2-4 makes the J call doubtful. This CDR3 has 14 residues. Germline V CDR1 and CDR2: SQVTM, ANQGSEA. CDR3 region: CSVGTGDSKNIQYF. The CDR3 nucleotides are TGCAGCGTGGGGACAGGGGATTCCAAAAACATTCAGTACTTC.

This sequence joins TRBV4-2 and TRBJ2-3; 9 nucleotides agree with TRBD2. CDR1 is LGHNA, CDR2 YNFKEQ, per germline. V lost 4 bases and J lost 0; bases outside the gene matches: 8. This CDR3 is 17 amino acids long. The DNA for the CDR3 is TGTGCCAGCAGCCCATGGGCTAGCGGGGATAGCACAGATACGCAGTATTTT. This sequence encodes CASSPWASGDSTDTQYF.

The chain recombines TRBV27 with TRBJ1-2, with 7 bases lining up with TRBD1. V lost 0 bases to trimming and J lost 8 bases; unmatched junction nucleotides: 3. This CDR3 comprises 13 residues. Germline V gene data show CDR1 as MNHEY and CDR2 as SMNVEV (reference sequence). As DNA, the CDR3 is TGTGCCAGCAGTTTATCAGGGGGCAGGGGCTACACCTTC. Translated: CASSLSGGRGYTF.

This clonotype was counted between two and nine times. The J gene is TRBJ2-1, the V gene TRBV18; D assignment may be TRBD1 or TRBD2 (5 bases each). The CDR3 loop spans 15 amino acids. The ends were cut back, 1 base at V and 0 bases at J, with 7 bases in the middle. CDR1 and CDR2 from the germline V gene are KGHSH and LQKENI. Here the CDR3 reads CASSPRDGSYNEQFF. In DNA, the CDR3 is TGTGCCAGCTCACCACGGGACGGCTCCTACAATGAGCAGTTCTTC.

The chain uses TRBV2 and TRBJ2-4; 7 bases map to TRBD1. The trim removed 7 bases at V and 3 bases at J, leaving 9 bases unmatched. The CDR3 runs to 15 residues. Germline V gene lookup returns CDR1 SNHLY and CDR2 FYNNEI. This chain's CDR3 is CASKSDRDHKNIQYF. The CDR3 DNA sequence: TGTGCCAGCAAGAGTGACAGGGACCACAAAAACATTCAGTACTTC.

CDR3 loop: CASRGGVGGPQHF. DNA of the CDR3: TGTGCCAGCAGGGGGGGAGTGGGCGGACCCCAGCATTTT. J is TRBJ1-5 and V is TRBV7-9; D is possibly TRBD1 (5 bases). The V and J ends lost 6 bases and 10 bases respectively, with 16 bases between them. Germline V gene data show CDR1 as SEHNR and CDR2 as FQNEAQ (reference sequence). The CDR3 is 13 residues long.

This clonotype appeared many times. DNA of the CDR3: TGTGCCAGCTCGCCCAACCAGGGGGAGACAGATACGCAGTATTTT. Amino acids: CASSPNQGETDTQYF. The chain couples TRBV18 to TRBJ2-3; TRBD1 agrees at 7 bases. V lost 6 bases, J lost 3 bases, and 9 bases stayed unmatched. The CDR3 is made up of 15 amino acids. CDR1 is KGHSH, CDR2 LQKENI, per germline.